This is a list of T cell receptor beta chains from one sample in a study of blood T cell repertoires in COVID-19. The table came from immunoSEQ multiplex PCR; TCRdb's copy has only in-frame clones and leaves some out. The table lists about 340,000 clones, about 86% of them singletons. Sequencing input: PBMCs or T cells enriched from blood (not recorded which). These receptors came from a woman between 40 and 50 years old with acute COVID-19. CDR3s include the opening cysteine and the closing phenylalanine or tryptophan. Each record gives: D gene, V gene, J gene, clone size, CDR3 protein, CDR3 DNA. D genes are given only for firm matches. Clone size is shown for a subset of rows, as once, few, many or a class of expanded clone.

TRBD2,TRBV29-1,TRBJ2-1,-,CSVVGRTSFHNEQFF,TGCAGCGTTGTAGGGAGGACTAGCTTCCACAATGAGCAGTTCTTC
TRBD1,TRBV4-2,TRBJ2-6,-,CASSPAQGAGANVLTF,TGTGCCAGCAGCCCAGCCCAGGGGGCTGGGGCCAACGTCCTGACTTTC
TRBD2,TRBV6-5,TRBJ2-1,-,CASRVAGGRNEQFF,TGTGCCAGCAGGGTAGCGGGGGGCAGGAATGAGCAGTTCTTC
TRBD2,TRBV5-1,TRBJ2-3,-,CASSFSGDRTDTQYF,TGCGCCAGCAGCTTTAGCGGGGATCGCACAGATACGCAGTATTTT
TRBD2,TRBV7-8,TRBJ2-1,-,CASSLEGTSGLYNEQFF,TGTGCCAGCAGCTTGGAAGGGACTAGCGGGTTGTACAATGAGCAGTTCTTC
TRBD2,TRBV27,TRBJ2-7,-,CASRTSGINYEQYF,TGTGCCAGCAGGACTAGCGGGATTAACTACGAGCAGTACTTC
TRBD2,TRBV29-1,TRBJ2-5,once,CSATSLAGGNQETQYF,TGCAGCGCGACTAGTCTTGCGGGGGGGAACCAAGAGACCCAGTACTTC
TRBD2,TRBV5-1,TRBJ2-3,-,CASSLRAGGVDTQYF,TGCGCCAGCAGCTTGCGAGCGGGAGGGGTGGATACGCAGTATTTT
TRBD1,TRBV6-2/TRBV6-3,TRBJ2-2,-,CASSYHGTAGTGELFF,TGTGCCAGCAGTTACCACGGGACAGCTGGTACCGGGGAGCTGTTTTTT
-,TRBV19,TRBJ2-2,once,CASTPLGRVNANTGELFF,TGTGCCAGTACCCCTTTGGGCAGGGTAAACGCGAACACCGGGGAGCTGTTTTTT
TRBD1,TRBV7-8,TRBJ1-5,-,CASSPGTGRENQPQHF,TGTGCCAGCAGCCCCGGGACAGGGAGGGAGAATCAGCCCCAGCATTTT
TRBD2,TRBV15,TRBJ2-2,-,CATSRGERGAGELFF,TGTGCCACCAGCAGAGGCGAGCGGGGGGCGGGGGAGCTGTTTTTT
TRBD1,TRBV11-1,TRBJ1-1,once,CASSLRERGQGPEAFF,TGTGCCAGCAGCTTAAGGGAAAGGGGACAGGGTCCTGAAGCTTTCTTT
TRBD2,TRBV4-3,TRBJ2-7,-,CASSPGTSGSYEQYF,TGCGCCAGCAGCCCGGGGACTAGCGGATCCTACGAGCAGTACTTC
-,TRBV21-1,TRBJ1-1,-,CASKTGGARLKWNTEAFF,TGTGCCAGTAAGACAGGGGGCGCGCGTCTAAAATGGAACACTGAAGCTTTCTTT
-,TRBV5-1,TRBJ2-7,-,CASSLTRTALTPYEQYF,TGCGCCAGCAGCCTGACGCGGACAGCTCTTACTCCCTACGAGCAGTACTTC
TRBD2,TRBV11-2,TRBJ2-3,-,CASSVSGGAWDTQYF,TGTGCCAGCAGCGTTAGCGGGGGGGCCTGGGATACGCAGTATTTT
-,TRBV6-5,TRBJ1-5,-,CASSYSQGRDQPQHF,TGTGCCAGCAGTTACTCGCAAGGGAGGGACCAGCCCCAGCATTTT
TRBD1,TRBV28,TRBJ1-4,-,CASRPGTGGYEKLFF,TGTGCCAGCAGACCTGGGACAGGGGGATATGAAAAACTGTTTTTT
-,TRBV11-3,TRBJ2-2,-,CASSFSSGSMELFF,TGTGCCAGCAGCTTTTCCAGCGGTTCAATGGAGCTGTTTTTT
TRBD1,TRBV5-8,TRBJ1-5,-,CASNFPGGKRDQPQHF,TGTGCCAGCAATTTTCCAGGGGGCAAAAGAGATCAGCCCCAGCATTTT
-,TRBV5-1,TRBJ1-1,-,CASSLASTGDTEAFF,TGCGCCAGCAGCTTAGCTTCCACGGGAGACACTGAAGCTTTCTTT
TRBD2,TRBV28,TRBJ2-7,-,CASSFYGGGSYEQYF,TGTGCCAGCAGTTTTTATGGGGGGGGATCCTACGAGCAGTACTTC
TRBD1,TRBV5-1,TRBJ1-6,-,CASSLGDRDSPLHF,TGCGCCAGCAGCTTGGGGGACAGGGACTCACCCCTCCACTTT
-,TRBV6-5,TRBJ1-5,-,CASRELYSNQPQHF,TGTGCCAGCAGAGAGTTATATAGCAATCAGCCCCAGCATTTT
TRBD1,TRBV29-1,TRBJ2-7,-,CSGGDGTGVYEQYF,TGCAGCGGTGGAGACGGGACAGGGGTATACGAGCAGTACTTC
-,TRBV7-9,TRBJ1-1,-,CASSTMGRNTEAFF,TGTGCCAGCAGCACGATGGGGCGGAACACTGAAGCTTTCTTT
TRBD1,TRBV7-9,TRBJ1-2,-,CASSLDRAKTTF,TGTGCCAGCAGCTTGGACAGGGCAAAAACGACCTTC
TRBD1,TRBV2,TRBJ1-3,-,CASSGQGGSGNTIYF,TGTGCCAGCAGCGGACAGGGGGGGTCTGGAAACACCATATATTTT
-,TRBV20-1,TRBJ1-3,-,CSASVQQGSSGNTIYF,TGCAGTGCTAGTGTCCAACAGGGCAGCTCTGGAAACACCATATATTTT
-,TRBV19,TRBJ1-4,-,CASSMLAGNGEKLFF,TGTGCCAGTAGTATGTTGGCGGGGAACGGTGAAAAACTGTTTTTT
TRBD1,TRBV5-4,TRBJ2-3,-,CASSLAVTGGTDTQYF,TGTGCCAGCAGCTTGGCCGTGACAGGGGGCACAGATACGCAGTATTTT